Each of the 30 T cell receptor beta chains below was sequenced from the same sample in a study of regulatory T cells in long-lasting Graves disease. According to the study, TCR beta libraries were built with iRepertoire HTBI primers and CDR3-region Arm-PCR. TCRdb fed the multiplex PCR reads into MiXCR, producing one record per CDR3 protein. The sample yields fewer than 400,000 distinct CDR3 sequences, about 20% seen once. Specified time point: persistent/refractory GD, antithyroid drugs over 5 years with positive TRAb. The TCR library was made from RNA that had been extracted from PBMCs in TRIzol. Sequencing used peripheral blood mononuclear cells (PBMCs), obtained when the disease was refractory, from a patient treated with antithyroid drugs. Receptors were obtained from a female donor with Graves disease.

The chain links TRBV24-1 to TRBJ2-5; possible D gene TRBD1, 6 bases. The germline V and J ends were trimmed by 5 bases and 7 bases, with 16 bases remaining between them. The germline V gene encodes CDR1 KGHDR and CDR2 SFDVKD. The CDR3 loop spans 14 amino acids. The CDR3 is CATSATTGEGTQYF. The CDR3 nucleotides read TGTGCCACCAGTGCAACGACAGGCGAGGGGACCCAGTACTTC.

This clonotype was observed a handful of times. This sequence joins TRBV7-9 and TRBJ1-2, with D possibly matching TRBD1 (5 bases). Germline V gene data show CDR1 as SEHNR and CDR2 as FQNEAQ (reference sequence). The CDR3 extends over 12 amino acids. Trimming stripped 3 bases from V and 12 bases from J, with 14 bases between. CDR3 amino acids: CASSFPGGTDTF. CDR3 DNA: TGTGCCAGCAGCTTCCCGGGGGGGACCGACACCTTC.

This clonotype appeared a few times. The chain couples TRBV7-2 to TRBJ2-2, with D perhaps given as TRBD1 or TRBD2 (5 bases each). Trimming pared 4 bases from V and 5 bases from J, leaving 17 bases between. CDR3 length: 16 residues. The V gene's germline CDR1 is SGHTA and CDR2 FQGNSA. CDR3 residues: CASSSRGWARTGELFF. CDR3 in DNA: TGTGCCAGCAGCTCGAGGGGTTGGGCGAGGACCGGGGAGCTGTTTTTT. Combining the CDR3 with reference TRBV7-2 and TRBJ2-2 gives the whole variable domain GAGVSQSPSNKVTEKGKDVELRCDPISGHTALYWYRQSLGQGLEFLIYFQGNSAPDKSGLPSDRFSAERTGGSVSTLTIQRTQQEDSAVYLCASSSRGWARTGELFFGEGSRLTVL.

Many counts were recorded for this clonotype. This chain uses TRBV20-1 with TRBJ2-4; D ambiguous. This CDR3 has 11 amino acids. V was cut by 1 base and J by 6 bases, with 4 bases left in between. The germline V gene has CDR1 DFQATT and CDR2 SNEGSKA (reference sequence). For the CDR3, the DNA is TGCAGTGCTAGAGGTAGAAACATTCAGTACTTC. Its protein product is CSARGRNIQYF.

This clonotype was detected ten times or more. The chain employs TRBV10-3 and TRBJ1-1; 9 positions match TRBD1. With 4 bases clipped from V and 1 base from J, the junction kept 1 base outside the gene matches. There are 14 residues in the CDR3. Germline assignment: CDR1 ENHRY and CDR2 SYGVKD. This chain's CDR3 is CAISVGQGNTEAFF. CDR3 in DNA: TGTGCCATCAGTGTGGGACAGGGGAACACTGAAGCTTTCTTT.

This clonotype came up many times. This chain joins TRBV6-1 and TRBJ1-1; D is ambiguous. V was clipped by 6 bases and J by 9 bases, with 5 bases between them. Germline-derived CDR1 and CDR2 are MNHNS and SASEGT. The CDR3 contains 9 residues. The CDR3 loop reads CASRFQAFF. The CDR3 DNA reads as TGTGCCAGCAGGTTCCAAGCTTTCTTT.

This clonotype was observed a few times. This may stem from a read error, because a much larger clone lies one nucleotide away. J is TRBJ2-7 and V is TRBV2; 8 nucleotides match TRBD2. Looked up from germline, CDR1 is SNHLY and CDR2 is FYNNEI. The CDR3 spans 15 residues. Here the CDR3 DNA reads TGTGCCAGCAGTGGGGCGCTAGCGGGCCTCTACGGGCAGTACTTC. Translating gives CASSGALAGLYGQYF.

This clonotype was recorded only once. The CDR3 nucleotides are TGTGCCAGCAGCGATCGGACTAGCGGGAGCCGAGATACGCAGTATTTT. It is translated as CASSDRTSGSRDTQYF. The rearrangement links TRBV7-2 to TRBJ2-3; 13 positions agree with TRBD2. CDR3 length equals 16 residues. With V trimmed by 5 bases and J by 5 bases, 7 bases remained unmatched. Germline assignment: CDR1 SGHTA and CDR2 FQGNSA.

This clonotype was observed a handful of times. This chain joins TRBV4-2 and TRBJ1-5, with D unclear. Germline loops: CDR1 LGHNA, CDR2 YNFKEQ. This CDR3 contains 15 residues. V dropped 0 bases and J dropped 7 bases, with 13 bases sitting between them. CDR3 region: CASSQDLVEGQPQHF. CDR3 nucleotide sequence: TGTGCCAGCAGCCAAGATCTGGTGGAAGGCCAGCCCCAGCATTTT.

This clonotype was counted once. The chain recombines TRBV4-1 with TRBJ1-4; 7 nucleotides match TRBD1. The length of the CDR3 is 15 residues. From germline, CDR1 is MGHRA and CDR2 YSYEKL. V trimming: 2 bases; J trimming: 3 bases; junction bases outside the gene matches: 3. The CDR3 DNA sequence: TGCGCCAGCAGCCAACAAGACAGGGCTAATGAAAAACTGTTTTTT. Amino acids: CASSQQDRANEKLFF.

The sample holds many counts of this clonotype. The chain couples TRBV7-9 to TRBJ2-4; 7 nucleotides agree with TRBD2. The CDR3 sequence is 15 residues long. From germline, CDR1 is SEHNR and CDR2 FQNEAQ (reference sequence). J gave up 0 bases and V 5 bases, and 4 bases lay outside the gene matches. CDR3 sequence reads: CASSMVAGAKNIQYF. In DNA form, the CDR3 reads TGTGCCAGCAGCATGGTAGCGGGAGCCAAAAACATTCAGTACTTC.

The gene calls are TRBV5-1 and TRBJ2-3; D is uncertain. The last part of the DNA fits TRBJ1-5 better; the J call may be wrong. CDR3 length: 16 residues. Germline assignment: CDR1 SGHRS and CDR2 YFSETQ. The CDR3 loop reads CASSFGLAGSTDTQHF. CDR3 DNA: TGCGCCAGCAGCTTCGGACTAGCGGGAAGCACAGATACGCAGCATTTT.

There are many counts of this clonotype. The CDR3 bases are TGTGCCAGCAGCCTGTTCACCGGGGAGCTGTTTTTT. It specifies CASSLFTGELFF. The rearrangement links TRBV3-1 to TRBJ2-2; D gene uncertain. Germline-derived CDR1 and CDR2 are LGHDT and YNNKEL (reference sequence). V was cut by 4 bases and J by 4 bases, with 4 bases left in between. The CDR3 length is 12 residues.

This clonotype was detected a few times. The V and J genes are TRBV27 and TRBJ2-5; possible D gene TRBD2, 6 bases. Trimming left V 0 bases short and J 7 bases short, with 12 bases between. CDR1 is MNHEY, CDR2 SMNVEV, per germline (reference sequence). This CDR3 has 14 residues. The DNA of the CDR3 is TGTGCCAGCAGTTTATCGGGGGGTTTGGGGACCCAGTACTTC. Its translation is CASSLSGGLGTQYF.

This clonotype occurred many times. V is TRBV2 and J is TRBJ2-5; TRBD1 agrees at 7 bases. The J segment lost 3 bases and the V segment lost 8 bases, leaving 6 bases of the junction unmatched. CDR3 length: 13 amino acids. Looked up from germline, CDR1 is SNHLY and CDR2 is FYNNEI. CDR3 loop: CASLTGAEETQYF. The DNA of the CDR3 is TGTGCCAGCCTTACAGGGGCCGAAGAGACCCAGTACTTC.

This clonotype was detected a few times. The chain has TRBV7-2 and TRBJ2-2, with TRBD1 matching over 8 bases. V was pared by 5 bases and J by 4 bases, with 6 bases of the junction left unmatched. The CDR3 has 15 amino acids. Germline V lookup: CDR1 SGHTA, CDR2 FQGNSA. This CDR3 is CASSPDRVSTGELFF. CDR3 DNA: TGTGCCAGCAGCCCGGACAGGGTCAGCACCGGGGAGCTGTTTTTT.

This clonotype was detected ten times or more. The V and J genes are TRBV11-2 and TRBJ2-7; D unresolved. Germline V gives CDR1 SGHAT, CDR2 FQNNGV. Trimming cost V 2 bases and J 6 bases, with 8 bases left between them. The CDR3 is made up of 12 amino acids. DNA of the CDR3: TGTGCCAGCAGCTTACCAAGTGGCGAGCAGTACTTC. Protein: CASSLPSGEQYF.

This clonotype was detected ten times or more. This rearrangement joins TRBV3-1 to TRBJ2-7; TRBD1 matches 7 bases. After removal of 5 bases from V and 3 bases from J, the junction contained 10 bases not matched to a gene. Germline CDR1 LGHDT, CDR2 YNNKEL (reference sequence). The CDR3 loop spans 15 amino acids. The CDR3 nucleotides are TGTGCCAGCAGCAGCTCGACAGGGTTAGACTACGAGCAGTACTTC. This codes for CASSSSTGLDYEQYF.

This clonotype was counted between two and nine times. CDR3 in amino acids: CASSSVRGSYGYTF. Here the CDR3 DNA reads TGCGCCAGCAGCTCGGTCAGGGGAAGCTATGGCTACACCTTC. This chain links TRBV5-1 with TRBJ1-2, with a possible D match to TRBD1 (6 bases). Germline CDR1 is SGHRS and CDR2 is YFSETQ. CDR3 length equals 14 residues. Trimming left V 3 bases short and J 4 bases short, with 13 bases between.

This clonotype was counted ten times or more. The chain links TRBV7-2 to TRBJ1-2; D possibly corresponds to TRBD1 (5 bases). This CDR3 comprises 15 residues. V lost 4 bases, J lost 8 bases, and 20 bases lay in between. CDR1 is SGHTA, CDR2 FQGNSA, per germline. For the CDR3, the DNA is TGTGCCAGCAGCTCGTCGGGGTTCCGGGGGGAAGGCTACACCTTC. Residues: CASSSSGFRGEGYTF.

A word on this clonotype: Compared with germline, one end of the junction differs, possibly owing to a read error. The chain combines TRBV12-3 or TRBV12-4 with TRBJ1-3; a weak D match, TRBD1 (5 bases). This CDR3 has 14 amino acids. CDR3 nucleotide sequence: TGTGCCAGCAGTTTGGGGGGAAGTGGAAGCACCATATATTTT. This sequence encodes CASSLGGSGSTIYF.

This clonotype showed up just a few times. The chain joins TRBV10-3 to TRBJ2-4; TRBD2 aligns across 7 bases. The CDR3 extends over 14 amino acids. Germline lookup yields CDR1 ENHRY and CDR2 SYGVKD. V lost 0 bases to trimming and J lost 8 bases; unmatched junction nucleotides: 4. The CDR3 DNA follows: TGTGCCATCAGTGAGTCTGAGGCGGGGGACATTCAGTACTTC. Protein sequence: CAISESEAGDIQYF.

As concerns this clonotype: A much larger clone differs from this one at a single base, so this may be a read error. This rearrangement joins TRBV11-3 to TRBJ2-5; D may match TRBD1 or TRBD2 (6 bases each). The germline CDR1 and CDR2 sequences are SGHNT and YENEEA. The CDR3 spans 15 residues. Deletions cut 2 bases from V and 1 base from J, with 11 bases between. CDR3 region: CASSLWGAPQETQYF. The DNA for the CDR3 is TGTGCCAGCAGCTTATGGGGGGCCCCCCAAGAGACCCAGTACTTC.

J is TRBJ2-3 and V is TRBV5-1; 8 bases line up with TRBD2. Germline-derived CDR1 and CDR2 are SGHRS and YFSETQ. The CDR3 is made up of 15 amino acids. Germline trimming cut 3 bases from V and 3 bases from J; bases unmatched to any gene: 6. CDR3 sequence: CASSSKREWTDTQYF. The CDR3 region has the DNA TGCGCCAGCAGCTCAAAGCGGGAGTGGACAGATACGCAGTATTTT.

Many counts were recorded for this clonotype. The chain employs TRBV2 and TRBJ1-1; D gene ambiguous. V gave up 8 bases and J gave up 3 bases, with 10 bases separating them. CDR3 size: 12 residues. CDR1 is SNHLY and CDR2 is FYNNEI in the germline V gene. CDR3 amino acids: CASCRFDTEAFF. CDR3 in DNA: TGTGCCAGCTGCCGTTTTGACACTGAAGCTTTCTTT.

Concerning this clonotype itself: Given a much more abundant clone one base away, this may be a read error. DNA for the CDR3: TGTGCCAGCAGTTTACAGAGGGTTACGGGCGAGCAGTACTTC. This sequence encodes CASSLQRVTGEQYF. The chain uses TRBV7-9 and TRBJ2-7; the D gene is possibly TRBD2 (5 bases). Trimming pared 6 bases from V and 6 bases from J, leaving 18 bases between. This CDR3 contains 14 residues. Germline lookup yields CDR1 SEHNR and CDR2 FQNEAQ (reference sequence).

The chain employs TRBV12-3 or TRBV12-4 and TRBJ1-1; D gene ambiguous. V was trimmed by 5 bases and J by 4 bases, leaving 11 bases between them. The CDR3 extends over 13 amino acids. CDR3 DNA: TGTGCCAGCAGTGAACGGAGTAGCACTGAAGCTTTCTTT. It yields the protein CASSERSSTEAFF.

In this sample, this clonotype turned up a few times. This CDR3 reads CASSFFPGQNYEQYF. DNA for the CDR3: TGCGCCAGCAGCTTTTTTCCGGGACAAAACTACGAGCAGTACTTC. The chain uses TRBV5-1 and TRBJ2-7; D may be TRBD1 (6 bases). The CDR3 runs to 15 residues. Germline V gene sequence: CDR1 SGHRS, CDR2 YFSETQ. Trimming stripped 2 bases from V and 3 bases from J, with 15 bases between.

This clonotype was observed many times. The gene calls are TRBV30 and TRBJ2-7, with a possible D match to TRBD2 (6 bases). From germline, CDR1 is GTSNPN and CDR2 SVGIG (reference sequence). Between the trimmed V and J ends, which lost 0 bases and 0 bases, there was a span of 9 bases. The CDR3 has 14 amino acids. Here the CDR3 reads CAWSVGGHSYEQYF. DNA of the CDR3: TGTGCCTGGAGTGTCGGAGGGCACTCCTACGAGCAGTACTTC.

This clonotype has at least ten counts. CDR3 bases: TGTGCCAGCGCGGTACTGGGCGCAAGCTCCTACGAGCAGTACTTC. Translating it yields CASAVLGASSYEQYF. The chain uses TRBV27 and TRBJ2-7; D remains ambiguous. CDR3 length: 15 amino acids. Trimming removed 8 bases from V and 0 bases from J, with 17 bases in between. Per germline, CDR1 MNHEY and CDR2 SMNVEV (reference sequence).